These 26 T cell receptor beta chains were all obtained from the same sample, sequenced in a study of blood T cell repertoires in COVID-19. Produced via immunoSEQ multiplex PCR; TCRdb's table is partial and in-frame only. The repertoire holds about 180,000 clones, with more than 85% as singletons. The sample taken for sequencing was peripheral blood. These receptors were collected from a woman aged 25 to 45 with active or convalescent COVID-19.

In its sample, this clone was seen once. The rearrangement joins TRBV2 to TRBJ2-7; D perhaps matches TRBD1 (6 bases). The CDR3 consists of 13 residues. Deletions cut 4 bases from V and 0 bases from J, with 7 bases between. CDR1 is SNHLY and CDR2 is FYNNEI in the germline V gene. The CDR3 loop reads CASSVDSSYEQYF. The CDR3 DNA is TGTGCCAGCAGTGTGGACAGCTCCTACGAGCAGTACTTC.

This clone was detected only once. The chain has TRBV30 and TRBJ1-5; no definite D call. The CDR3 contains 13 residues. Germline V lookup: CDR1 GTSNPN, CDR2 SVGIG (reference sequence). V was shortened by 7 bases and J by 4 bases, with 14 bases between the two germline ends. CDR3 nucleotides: TGTGCCTTCAGAGGGCGGGAGAATCAGCCCCAGCATTTT. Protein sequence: CAFRGRENQPQHF.

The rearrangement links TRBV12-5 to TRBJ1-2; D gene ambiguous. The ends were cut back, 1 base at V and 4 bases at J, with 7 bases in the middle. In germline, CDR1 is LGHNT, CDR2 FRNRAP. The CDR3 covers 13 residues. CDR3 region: CASGLGRSYGYTF. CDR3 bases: TGTGCTAGTGGTTTGGGCAGATCCTATGGCTACACCTTC.

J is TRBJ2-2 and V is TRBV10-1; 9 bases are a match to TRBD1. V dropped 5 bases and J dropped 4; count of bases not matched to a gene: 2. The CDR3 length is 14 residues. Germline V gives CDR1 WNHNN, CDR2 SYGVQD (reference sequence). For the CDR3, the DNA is TGCGCCAGCAGTATACAGGGGGCCACCGGGGAGCTGTTTTTT. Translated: CASSIQGATGELFF.

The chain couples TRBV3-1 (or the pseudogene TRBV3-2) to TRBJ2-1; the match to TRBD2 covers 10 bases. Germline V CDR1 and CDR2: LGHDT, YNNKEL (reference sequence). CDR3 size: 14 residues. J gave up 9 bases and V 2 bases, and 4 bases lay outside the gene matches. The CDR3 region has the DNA TGTGCCAGCAGCCAACCGGGACTAGCGATTGAGCAGTTCTTC. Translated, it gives CASSQPGLAIEQFF.

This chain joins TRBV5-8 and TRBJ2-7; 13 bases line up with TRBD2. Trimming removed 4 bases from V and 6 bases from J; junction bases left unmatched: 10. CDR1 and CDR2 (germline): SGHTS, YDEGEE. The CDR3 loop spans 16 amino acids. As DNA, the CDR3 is TGTGCCAGCAGCGGGCGGACTAGCGGGAGTGGGAGCGAGCAGTACTTC. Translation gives CASSGRTSGSGSEQYF. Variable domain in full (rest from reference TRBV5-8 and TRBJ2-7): EAGVTQSPTHLIKTRGQQATLRCSPISGHTSVYWYQQALGLGLQFLLWYDEGEERNRGNFPPRFSGRQFPNYSSELNVNALELEDSALYLCASSGRTSGSGSEQYFGPGTRLTVT.

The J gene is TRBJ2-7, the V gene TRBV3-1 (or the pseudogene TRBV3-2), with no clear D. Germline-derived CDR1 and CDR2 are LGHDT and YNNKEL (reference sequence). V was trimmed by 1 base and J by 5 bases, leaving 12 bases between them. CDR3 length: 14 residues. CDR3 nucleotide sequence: TGTGCCAGCAGCCAAGGGTCGAACAGCCACGAGCAGTACTTC. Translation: CASSQGSNSHEQYF.

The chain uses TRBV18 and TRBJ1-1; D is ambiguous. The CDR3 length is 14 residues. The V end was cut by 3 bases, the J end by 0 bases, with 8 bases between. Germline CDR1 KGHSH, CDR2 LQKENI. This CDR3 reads CASSPGFMNTEAFF. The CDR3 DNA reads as TGTGCCAGCTCACCCGGTTTCATGAACACTGAAGCTTTCTTT.

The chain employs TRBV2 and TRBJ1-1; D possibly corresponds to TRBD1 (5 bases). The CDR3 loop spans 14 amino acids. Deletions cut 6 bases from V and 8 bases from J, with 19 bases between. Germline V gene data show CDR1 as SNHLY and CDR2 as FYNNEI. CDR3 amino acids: CASSPQVGGAEAFF. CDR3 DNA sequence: TGTGCCAGCAGCCCCCAAGTAGGTGGGGCAGAAGCTTTCTTT. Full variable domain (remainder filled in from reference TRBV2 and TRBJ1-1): EPEVTQTPSHQVTQMGQEVILRCVPISNHLYFYWYRQILGQKVEFLVSFYNNEISEKSEIFDDQFSVERPDGSNFTLKIRSTKLEDSAMYFCASSPQVGGAEAFFGQGTRLTVV.

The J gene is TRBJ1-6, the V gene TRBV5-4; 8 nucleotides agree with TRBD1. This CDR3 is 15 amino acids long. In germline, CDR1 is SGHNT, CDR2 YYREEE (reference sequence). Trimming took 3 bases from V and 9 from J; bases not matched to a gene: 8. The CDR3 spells CASSSGDRSGSPLHF. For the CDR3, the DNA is TGTGCCAGCAGCTCGGGGGACAGGAGCGGTTCACCCCTCCACTTT. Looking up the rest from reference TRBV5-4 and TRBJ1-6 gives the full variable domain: ETGVTQSPTHLIKTRGQQVTLRCSSQSGHNTVSWYQQALGQGPQFIFQYYREEENGRGNFPPRFSGLQFPNYSSELNVNALELDDSALYLCASSSGDRSGSPLHFGNGTRLTVT.

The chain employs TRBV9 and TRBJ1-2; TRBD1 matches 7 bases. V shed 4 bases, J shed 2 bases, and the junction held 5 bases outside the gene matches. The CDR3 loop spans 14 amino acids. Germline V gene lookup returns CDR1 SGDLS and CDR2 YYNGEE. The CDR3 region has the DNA TGTGCCAGCAGCCTGACAGGGCGAAACTATGGCTACACCTTC. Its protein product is CASSLTGRNYGYTF.

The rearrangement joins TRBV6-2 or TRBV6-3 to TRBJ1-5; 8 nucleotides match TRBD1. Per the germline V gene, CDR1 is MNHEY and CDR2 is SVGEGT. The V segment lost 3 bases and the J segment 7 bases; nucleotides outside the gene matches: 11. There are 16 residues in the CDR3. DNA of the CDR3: TGTGCCAGCAGTTATGGGAGGACAGGGTATGGACAGCCCCAGCATTTT. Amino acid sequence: CASSYGRTGYGQPQHF.

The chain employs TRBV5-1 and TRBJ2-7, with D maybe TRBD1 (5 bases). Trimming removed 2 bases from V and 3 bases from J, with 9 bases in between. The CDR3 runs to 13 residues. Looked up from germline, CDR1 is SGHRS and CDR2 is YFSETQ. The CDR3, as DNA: TGCGCCAGCAGCTTCGCCACAGGCTACGAGCAGTACTTC. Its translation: CASSFATGYEQYF.

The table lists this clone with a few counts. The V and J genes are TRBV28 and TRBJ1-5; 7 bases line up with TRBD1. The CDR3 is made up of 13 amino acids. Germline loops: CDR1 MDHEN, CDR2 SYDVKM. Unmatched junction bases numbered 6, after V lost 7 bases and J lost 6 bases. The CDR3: CASTKQGIQPQHF. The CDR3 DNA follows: TGTGCCAGCACGAAACAGGGGATTCAGCCCCAGCATTTT.

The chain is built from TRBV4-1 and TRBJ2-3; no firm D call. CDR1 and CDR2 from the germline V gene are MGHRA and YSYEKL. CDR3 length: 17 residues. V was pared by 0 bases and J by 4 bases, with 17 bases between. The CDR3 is CASSQDPSSPLPDTQYF. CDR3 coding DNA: TGCGCCAGCAGCCAAGATCCGTCTAGTCCTCTGCCAGATACGCAGTATTTT.

The CDR3 sequence is CASSVEGLRQDEQYF. CDR3 coding DNA: TGTGCCAGCAGCGTAGAGGGACTCCGCCAGGACGAGCAGTACTTC. The gene calls are TRBV9 and TRBJ2-7; tentative D call: TRBD2 (6 bases). Germline assignment: CDR1 SGDLS and CDR2 YYNGEE. V lost 0 bases and J lost 5, with 15 bases in between. CDR3 length: 15 amino acids.

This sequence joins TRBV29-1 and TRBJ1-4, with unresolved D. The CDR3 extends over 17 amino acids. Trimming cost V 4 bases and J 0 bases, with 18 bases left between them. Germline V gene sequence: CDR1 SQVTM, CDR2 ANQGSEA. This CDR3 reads CSVAAGSTLATNEKLFF. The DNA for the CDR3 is TGCAGCGTTGCGGCGGGGTCTACCCTCGCAACTAATGAAAAACTGTTTTTT.

The chain's CDR3 is CASSFTSVYEQYF. The CDR3, as DNA: TGTGCCAGCAGTTTTACCAGCGTCTACGAGCAGTACTTC. This chain joins TRBV28 and TRBJ2-7; no clear D. Looked up from germline, CDR1 is MDHEN and CDR2 is SYDVKM. CDR3 length equals 13 residues. The V and J ends lost 3 bases and 3 bases respectively, with 9 bases between them.

The CDR3 loop is CASSSNGRGLYEAFF. Written as DNA, the CDR3 is TGTGCCAGCAGCTCCAATGGCAGGGGGTTGTATGAAGCTTTCTTT. The gene calls are TRBV5-4 and TRBJ1-1; 7 bases agree with TRBD1. After removal of 3 bases from V and 7 bases from J, the junction contained 12 bases not matched to a gene. CDR3 length: 15 amino acids. Germline V gives CDR1 SGHNT, CDR2 YYREEE (reference sequence).

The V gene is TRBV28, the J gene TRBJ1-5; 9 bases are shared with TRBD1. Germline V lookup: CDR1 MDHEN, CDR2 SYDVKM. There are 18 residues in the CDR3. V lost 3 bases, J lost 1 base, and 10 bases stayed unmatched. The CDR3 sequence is CASSFGGGTGRSNQPQHF. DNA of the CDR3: TGTGCCAGCAGTTTTGGGGGAGGGACAGGGAGGAGCAATCAGCCCCAGCATTTT.

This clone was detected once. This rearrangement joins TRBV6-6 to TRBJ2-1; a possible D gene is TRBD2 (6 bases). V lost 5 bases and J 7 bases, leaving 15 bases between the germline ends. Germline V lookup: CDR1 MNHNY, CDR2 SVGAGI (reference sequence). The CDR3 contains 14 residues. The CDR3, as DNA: TGTGCCAGCAGTCCCAGGGCGGGACGTAATGAGCAGTTCTTC. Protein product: CASSPRAGRNEQFF.

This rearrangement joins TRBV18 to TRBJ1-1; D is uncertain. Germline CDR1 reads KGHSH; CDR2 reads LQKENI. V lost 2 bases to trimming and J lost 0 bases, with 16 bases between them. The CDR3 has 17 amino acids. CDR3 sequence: CASSPIAGKPMNTEAFF. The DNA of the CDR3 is TGTGCCAGCTCACCAATAGCGGGAAAACCCATGAACACTGAAGCTTTCTTT. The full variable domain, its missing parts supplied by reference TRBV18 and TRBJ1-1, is NAGVMQNPRHLVRRRGQEARLRCSPMKGHSHVYWYRQLPEEGLKFMVYLQKENIIDESGMPKERFSAEFPKEGPSILRIQQVVRGDSAAYFCASSPIAGKPMNTEAFFGQGTRLTVV.

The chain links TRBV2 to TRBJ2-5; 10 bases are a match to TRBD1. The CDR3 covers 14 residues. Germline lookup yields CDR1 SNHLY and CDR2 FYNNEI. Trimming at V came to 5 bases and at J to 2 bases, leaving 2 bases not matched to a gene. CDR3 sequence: CASSPGQGQETQYF. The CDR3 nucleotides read TGTGCCAGCAGTCCGGGACAGGGGCAAGAGACCCAGTACTTC.

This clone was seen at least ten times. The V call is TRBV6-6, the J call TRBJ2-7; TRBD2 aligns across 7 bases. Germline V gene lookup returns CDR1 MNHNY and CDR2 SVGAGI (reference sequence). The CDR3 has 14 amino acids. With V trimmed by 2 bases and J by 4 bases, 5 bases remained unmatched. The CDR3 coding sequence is TGTGCCAGCAGTTACCCGGGAGGAGGGTACGAGCAGTACTTC. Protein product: CASSYPGGGYEQYF.

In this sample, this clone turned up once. The CDR3 region has the DNA TGTGCCAGCAGTTATGGGGGAGGGGTTCCTGAAAAACTGTTTTTT. Translating it yields CASSYGGGVPEKLFF. The chain combines TRBV28 with TRBJ1-4; D is possibly TRBD1 (5 bases). CDR3 length equals 15 residues. The V end was cut by 4 bases, the J end by 7 bases, with 16 bases between. Germline assignment: CDR1 MDHEN and CDR2 SYDVKM.

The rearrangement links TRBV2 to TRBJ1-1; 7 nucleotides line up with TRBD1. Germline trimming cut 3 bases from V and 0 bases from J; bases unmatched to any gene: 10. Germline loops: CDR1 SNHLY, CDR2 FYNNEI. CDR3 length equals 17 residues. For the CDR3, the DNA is TGTGCCAGCAGTGATCCCCCGGACAGGCCCATGAACACTGAAGCTTTCTTT. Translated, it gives CASSDPPDRPMNTEAFF.